These 22 T cell receptor beta chains came from one sample sequenced in a study of T cells in Graves' hyperthyroidism and ophthalmopathy. RNA transcripts provided the source from which TCR beta CDR3 regions were amplified. Carried out on the TCR CDR3, a first-round RT-PCR used the HTBI primer set. TCRdb called the multiplex PCR reads again in MiXCR, with one record for every CDR3 protein. The data show 550,000 to 650,000 distinct CDR3 sequences, about 14% seen once. Source material: blood. The receptors originated from a woman aged 40 to 49 with Graves' hyperthyroidism.

This clonotype was seen more than once but under ten times. The CDR3 sequence is CASNEAIYNEQFF. Written as DNA, the CDR3 is TGTGCCAGCAACGAGGCTATATACAATGAGCAGTTCTTC. The chain carries TRBV6-1 and TRBJ2-1; D is ambiguous. Germline V gene lookup returns CDR1 MNHNS and CDR2 SASEGT. Trimming pared 7 bases from V and 4 bases from J, leaving 11 bases between. This CDR3 spans 13 amino acids.

This clonotype was found many times. V usage is TRBV13 and J usage is TRBJ1-4, with TRBD1 identical over 7 bases. The J segment lost 8 bases and the V segment lost 5 bases, leaving 11 bases of the junction unmatched. This CDR3 has 15 residues. Germline assignment: CDR1 PRHDT and CDR2 FYEKMQ (reference sequence). The CDR3 bases are TGTGCCAGCAGCCAGGGGACAGCTTCGGGAGAAAAACTGTTTTTT. Translating it yields CASSQGTASGEKLFF.

This clonotype has just a few counts. V usage is TRBV7-9 and J usage is TRBJ2-1; D is perhaps TRBD2 (6 bases). Trimming stripped 5 bases from V and 7 bases from J, with 12 bases between. Germline assignment: CDR1 SEHNR and CDR2 FQNEAQ (reference sequence). This CDR3 is built from 13 residues. CDR3: CASSAPRGNEQFF. CDR3 nucleotide sequence: TGTGCCAGCAGCGCCCCCCGGGGGAATGAGCAGTTCTTC.

This clonotype appeared many times. The V call is TRBV18, the J call TRBJ2-1; 9 positions match TRBD1. Germline V gene lookup returns CDR1 KGHSH and CDR2 LQKENI. This CDR3 contains 16 residues. Germline trimming cut 6 bases from V and 0 bases from J; bases unmatched to any gene: 6. The CDR3 loop reads CASSLGQGLSYNEQFF. DNA for the CDR3: TGTGCCAGCTCGCTAGGACAGGGGCTCTCCTACAATGAGCAGTTCTTC.

This clonotype was recorded a few times. The genes are TRBV4-1 and TRBJ2-1, with a weak D call TRBD2 (6 bases). Germline V CDR1 and CDR2: MGHRA, YSYEKL. The CDR3 extends over 15 amino acids. V was trimmed by 1 base and J by 2 bases, leaving 9 bases between them. The CDR3 sequence is CASSQGTSTYNEQFF. The CDR3 nucleotides are TGCGCCAGCAGCCAAGGAACTAGCACCTACAATGAGCAGTTCTTC.

In its sample, this clonotype was seen a few times. The rearrangement joins TRBV6-1 to TRBJ2-7, with 14 positions matching TRBD2. The CDR3 length is 16 residues. Germline CDR1 MNHNS, CDR2 SASEGT. After removal of 5 bases from V and 5 bases from J, the junction contained 8 bases not matched to a gene. CDR3 in amino acids: CASSSTGLAGVNEQYF. The CDR3 DNA is TGTGCCAGCAGTTCCACGGGACTAGCGGGAGTAAACGAGCAGTACTTC.

The CDR3 here is CASSLVGTQGSGNTIYF. The CDR3 DNA reads as TGTGCCAGCAGCTTAGTAGGGACTCAGGGGTCTGGAAACACCATATATTTT. The chain uses TRBV7-2 and TRBJ1-3; perhaps TRBD1 as D (6 bases). Looked up from germline, CDR1 is SGHTA and CDR2 is FQGNSA. CDR3 length equals 17 residues. V was pared by 1 base and J by 1 base, with 14 bases between. The entire variable domain, with the rest obtained from reference TRBV7-2 and TRBJ1-3, is as follows: GAGVSQSPSNKVTEKGKDVELRCDPISGHTALYWYRQSLGQGLEFLIYFQGNSAPDKSGLPSDRFSAERTGGSVSTLTIQRTQQEDSAVYLCASSLVGTQGSGNTIYFGEGSWLTVV.

This clonotype occurred a few times. J is TRBJ2-3 and V is TRBV20-1; 9 bases line up with TRBD2. The trim removed 0 bases at V and 0 bases at J, leaving 7 bases unmatched. The CDR3 is 17 residues long. In germline, CDR1 is DFQATT, CDR2 SNEGSKA (reference sequence). In DNA, the CDR3 is TGCAGTGCTAGAGATCGGATAGCGGGAGCTAGCACAGATACGCAGTATTTT. Protein product: CSARDRIAGASTDTQYF.

J is TRBJ2-5 and V is TRBV11-2; D is unresolved. Germline-derived CDR1 and CDR2 are SGHAT and FQNNGV. The V gene lost 1 base and the J gene lost 5 bases, with 20 bases spanning the gap. CDR3 size: 17 residues. This CDR3 reads CASSLGREGFIRETQYF. In DNA form, the CDR3 reads TGTGCCAGCAGCTTAGGTCGTGAAGGGTTTATTCGGGAGACCCAGTACTTC.

This sequence joins TRBV10-2 and TRBJ2-4; weak D call: TRBD1 (5 bases). The germline gives CDR1 WSHSY, CDR2 SAAADI. Trimming removed 5 bases from V and 3 bases from J, with 11 bases in between. There are 14 residues in the CDR3. The CDR3 coding sequence is TGCGCCAGCAGTCTCGACAGACTCAAAAACATTCAGTACTTC. This codes for CASSLDRLKNIQYF.

V is TRBV12-3 or TRBV12-4 and J is TRBJ2-1, with 12 bases identical to TRBD2. This CDR3 is 18 amino acids long. Trimming removed 6 bases from V and 10 bases from J; junction bases left unmatched: 19. The CDR3 nucleotides read TGTGCCAGCAGCCGGACTAGCGGGACTAGCGGTTTAACAGGAGAGCAGTTCTTC. Translation: CASSRTSGTSGLTGEQFF.

This clonotype has a handful of counts. The chain combines TRBV15 with TRBJ1-1, with D possibly TRBD1 on 5 matching bases. This CDR3 is 14 amino acids long. Germline V gene data show CDR1 as LNHNV and CDR2 as YYDKDF (reference sequence). V was shortened by 5 bases and J by 4 bases, with 14 bases between the two germline ends. The CDR3 region has the DNA TGTGCCACCAGCGGGGACCCTCGGCGCACTGAAGCTTTCTTT. Protein: CATSGDPRRTEAFF.

This clonotype was detected a few times. J is TRBJ1-1 and V is TRBV20-1, with a weak D call TRBD1 (6 bases). Trimming pared 0 bases from V and 6 bases from J, leaving 14 bases between. From germline, CDR1 is DFQATT and CDR2 SNEGSKA (reference sequence). This CDR3 region has 14 residues. CDR3 in DNA: TGCAGTGCTAGAGATGGGGGGCGCGTCTCTGAAGCTTTCTTT. It specifies CSARDGGRVSEAFF.

The chain recombines TRBV28 with TRBJ2-7; 16 bases are a match to TRBD2. V lost 5 bases to trimming and J lost 2 bases; unmatched junction nucleotides: 12. Germline V gene data show CDR1 as MDHEN and CDR2 as SYDVKM. This CDR3 has 19 residues. This chain's CDR3 is CASSLPGLAGGPHPYEQYF. DNA for the CDR3: TGTGCCAGCAGTCTCCCGGGACTAGCGGGAGGGCCACACCCCTACGAGCAGTACTTC.

This clonotype came up many times. The V and J genes are TRBV12-3 or TRBV12-4 and TRBJ2-3; D unresolved. The V and J ends lost 4 bases and 2 bases respectively, with 10 bases between them. The CDR3 has 14 residues. This chain's CDR3 is CASSSRAHTDTQYF. For the CDR3, the DNA is TGTGCCAGCAGTTCCCGGGCTCACACAGATACGCAGTATTTT.

This clonotype was counted ten times or more. The CDR3 region is CASSETDPNTGELFF. The CDR3 DNA follows: TGTGCCAGCAGTGAGACAGACCCTAATACCGGGGAGCTGTTTTTT. This chain uses TRBV2 with TRBJ2-2; perhaps TRBD1 as D (5 bases). CDR1 SNHLY and CDR2 FYNNEI come from the germline V gene. CDR3 length: 15 amino acids. V was pared by 3 bases and J by 5 bases, with 13 bases between.

This clonotype has a count of ten or more. This chain connects TRBV9 to TRBJ2-5, with 9 bases lining up with TRBD2. The CDR3 extends over 16 amino acids. Germline trimming cut 0 bases from V and 4 bases from J; bases unmatched to any gene: 7. The V gene's germline CDR1 is SGDLS and CDR2 YYNGEE. CDR3 region: CASSVAPAGGGETQYF. The CDR3 bases are TGTGCCAGCAGCGTAGCCCCTGCGGGAGGGGGAGAGACCCAGTACTTC.

In its sample, this clonotype was seen many times. This sequence joins TRBV5-5 and TRBJ2-1; no clear D. Germline CDR1 is SGHKS and CDR2 is YYEKEE (reference sequence). The V gene lost 0 bases and the J gene lost 5 bases, with 12 bases spanning the gap. The CDR3 is 15 amino acids. CDR3 in amino acids: CASSLVFWGDNEQFF. The DNA of the CDR3 is TGTGCCAGCAGCTTGGTCTTCTGGGGTGACAATGAGCAGTTCTTC.

This clonotype was counted at least ten times. The chain has TRBV5-1 and TRBJ2-3; TRBD2 matches at 9 bases. V was pared by 4 bases and J by 1 base, with 7 bases of the junction left unmatched. CDR3 size: 16 residues. CDR1 and CDR2 from the germline V gene are SGHRS and YFSETQ. The CDR3 region has the DNA TGCGCCAGCAGCGGCTATAGCGGGAGTCGCACAGATACGCAGTATTTT. It yields the protein CASSGYSGSRTDTQYF. Full variable domain (remainder filled in from reference TRBV5-1 and TRBJ2-3): KAGVTQTPRYLIKTRGQQVTLSCSPISGHRSVSWYQQTPGQGLQFLFEYFSETQRNKGNFPGRFSGRQFSNSRSEMNVSTLELGDSALYLCASSGYSGSRTDTQYFGPGTRLTVL.

The gene calls are TRBV12-3 or TRBV12-4 and TRBJ1-5; TRBD1 might be the D (5 bases). Trimming removed 7 bases from V and 11 bases from J, with 21 bases in between. This CDR3 comprises 14 residues. CDR3 loop: CASTQGGGIKSQHF. CDR3 DNA sequence: TGTGCCAGCACCCAGGGCGGGGGGATAAAGTCCCAGCATTTT.

This clonotype was observed a few times. This likely comes from a read error, as the CDR3 has no conserved phenylalanine or tryptophan at its end. The genes are TRBV2 and TRBJ2-7; D gene uncertain. Trimming stripped 6 bases from V and 3 bases from J, with 15 bases between. This CDR3 comprises 14 residues. Looked up from germline, CDR1 is SNHLY and CDR2 is FYNNEI. The CDR3 region is CASRTRGPDYEQYL. The DNA of the CDR3 is TGTGCCAGCAGAACGCGTGGCCCGGACTACGAGCAGTACTTA.

Ten or more counts support this clonotype. The chain uses TRBV18 and TRBJ2-1, with 14 bases lining up with TRBD2. The CDR3 has 15 amino acids. Trimming cost V 6 bases and J 8 bases; bases outside gene matches: 6. Germline lookup yields CDR1 KGHSH and CDR2 LQKENI. This CDR3 is CASSRLAGGPDEQFF. In DNA form, the CDR3 reads TGTGCCAGCTCGCGACTAGCGGGAGGGCCGGATGAGCAGTTCTTC. Full variable domain (remainder filled in from reference TRBV18 and TRBJ2-1): NAGVMQNPRHLVRRRGQEARLRCSPMKGHSHVYWYRQLPEEGLKFMVYLQKENIIDESGMPKERFSAEFPKEGPSILRIQQVVRGDSAAYFCASSRLAGGPDEQFFGPGTRLTVL.